The T cell receptor beta chain described here comes from a study of blood T cell repertoires in COVID-19. This CDR3 has 15 residues. CDR1 LNHDA and CDR2 SQIVND come from the germline V gene (reference sequence). The V end lost 6 bases, the J end lost 8 bases, and 20 bases lay between the germline ends. Authors' processing steps: The assay estimated nucleated cells by amplifying reference gene primers. Sequencing used immunoSEQ multiplex PCR; TCRdb keeps in-frame clones, though not all of them. Clone size and the V and J calls come from that table; the DNA yielded D and trimming. The sample includes around 51,000 clones, 65% to 90% of them seen just once.

The sequence came from a woman older than 75 with acute or convalescent COVID-19. The sequencing sample was made of peripheral blood. The chain employs TRBV19 and TRBJ2-1; unclear D gene. The CDR3 bases are TGTGCCAGTAGATTGAGATTCGGCTCCGACTATGAGCAGTTCTTC. Translated, it gives CASRLRFGSDYEQFF.